This T cell receptor (beta chain) was identified in a study of blood T cell repertoires in COVID-19. Study at large: Collection of acute and convalescent COVID-19 samples took place in the United States, Italy and Spain. T cells, B-cell-depleted T cells, or PBMCs provided the cDNA or gDNA that served as material.

TCRdb's copy holds only in-frame clones and misses some; the assay was immunoSEQ multiplex PCR. The data hold 300,000 or so clones, with around 90% observed a single time. CDR1 and CDR2 (germline): SGHRS, YFSETQ. V lost 0 bases to trimming and J lost 5 bases, with 18 bases between them. This CDR3 spans 16 amino acids. This receptor was obtained from a man aged 18 to 35 who had recovered from COVID-19. The rearrangement joins TRBV5-1 to TRBJ2-7; a possible D gene is TRBD2 (7 bases). The sequenced sample consisted of peripheral blood. This CDR3 is CASSLAPSGGRHEQYF. CDR3 coding DNA: TGCGCCAGCAGCTTGGCGCCTTCGGGGGGCCGGCACGAGCAGTACTTC.